Presented here are 7 T cell receptor beta chains from one specimen sequenced in a study of T cell responses to AZD1222 COVID-19 vaccine. Repertoires were generated with immunoSEQ multiplex PCR, while TCRdb's copy carries only in-frame clones and drops some. Of about 140,000 clones in the sample, about 92% are singletons; the top ten hold roughly 1.8%. The sample in question was peripheral blood, obtained 28 days after the second AZD1222 dose. These TCRs come from an adult who received the AZD1222 COVID-19 vaccine.

This chain links TRBV15 with TRBJ2-7; 7 bases fit TRBD2. Germline lookup yields CDR1 LNHNV and CDR2 YYDKDF (reference sequence). V shed 0 bases, J shed 0 bases, and the junction held 5 bases outside the gene matches. This CDR3 region has 16 residues. The DNA for the CDR3 is TGTGCCACCAGCAGAGATTGGGGCGGGAGCTCCTACGAGCAGTACTTC. Its protein product is CATSRDWGGSSYEQYF.

The V and J genes are TRBV4-1 and TRBJ2-7; TRBD1 might be the D (6 bases). Looked up from germline, CDR1 is MGHRA and CDR2 is YSYEKL. V was clipped by 2 bases and J by 7 bases, with 18 bases between them. CDR3 size: 15 residues. DNA for the CDR3: TGCGCCAGCAGCCAATTAGGGCAGGGGTCTGGTGAGCAGTACTTC. It specifies CASSQLGQGSGEQYF.

V usage is TRBV9 and J usage is TRBJ2-2, with 10 bases fitting TRBD1. V dropped 3 bases and J dropped 2; count of bases not matched to a gene: 7. Germline assignment: CDR1 SGDLS and CDR2 YYNGEE. This CDR3 is built from 17 residues. The DNA for the CDR3 is TGTGCCAGCAGCGACCCGGGACAGGGGCCAAACACCGGGGAGCTGTTTTTT. It yields the protein CASSDPGQGPNTGELFF.

The V call is TRBV27, the J call TRBJ1-2, with TRBD1 matching 9 bases. CDR1 and CDR2 (germline): MNHEY, SMNVEV (reference sequence). The CDR3 totals 15 residues. Trimming at V came to 4 bases and at J to 3 bases, leaving 6 bases not matched to a gene. CDR3 in amino acids: CASSSGTGLYYGYTF. The CDR3 DNA sequence: TGTGCCAGCAGTTCGGGGACAGGGCTGTACTATGGCTACACCTTC.

This chain links TRBV6-2 or TRBV6-3 with TRBJ1-6, with D possibly being TRBD1 (6 bases). The CDR3 length is 16 residues. Germline CDR1 MNHEY, CDR2 SVGEGT. Trimming stripped 6 bases from V and 7 bases from J, with 19 bases between. The CDR3 DNA reads as TGTGCCAGCAGCGAACGCGACAGGCCGCGGAATTCACCCCTCCACTTT. Its protein is CASSERDRPRNSPLHF.

V usage is TRBV18 and J usage is TRBJ2-7; D uncertain. The V end was cut by 1 base, the J end by 7 bases, with 8 bases between. Germline CDR1 and CDR2: KGHSH and LQKENI. This CDR3 contains 12 residues. The DNA of the CDR3 is TGTGCCAGCTCACCACGCGTATCGGAGCAGTACTTC. Translation gives CASSPRVSEQYF.

V usage is TRBV30 and J usage is TRBJ2-5, with a weak D call TRBD2 (5 bases). The length of the CDR3 is 13 residues. Between the trimmed V and J ends, which lost 1 base and 5 bases, there was a span of 11 bases. From germline, CDR1 is GTSNPN and CDR2 SVGIG (reference sequence). The CDR3 sequence: CAWSELGWETQYF. CDR3 in DNA: TGTGCCTGGAGTGAACTAGGTTGGGAGACCCAGTACTTC.